This TCR beta chain derives from a study of T cells in Graves' hyperthyroidism and ophthalmopathy. Study-level results: By a 13 V-J model, ophthalmopathy was set apart from stable hyperthyroidism.

On this clonotype itself: The antigen is not known.

Germline V gene lookup returns CDR1 GTSNPN and CDR2 SVGIG (reference sequence). The V and J ends lost 1 base and 0 bases respectively, with 6 bases between them. This CDR3 contains 13 residues. The TCR beta CDR3 regions underwent amplification using RNA transcripts as the source. HTBI primers were employed in a first-round RT-PCR of the TCR CDR3. TCRdb independently ran MiXCR on the multiplex PCR reads; one entry per CDR3 protein. The sample includes 500,000 or so distinct CDR3 sequences, under 20% of them seen just once. Sequencing used blood. This rearrangement joins TRBV30 to TRBJ1-1; D is undetermined. The sequence derives from a woman aged 18-29 years with Graves' ophthalmopathy. Here the CDR3 DNA reads TGTGCCTGGAGTGCTTATATGAACACTGAAGCTTTCTTT. This translates into CAWSAYMNTEAFF. Looking up the rest from reference TRBV30 and TRBJ1-1 gives the full variable domain: SQTIHQWPATLVQPVGSPLSLECTVEGTSNPNLYWYRQAAGRGLQLLFYSVGIGQISSEVPQNLSASRPQDRQFILSSKKLLLSDSGFYLCAWSAYMNTEAFFGQGTRLTVV.